Below, 15 T cell receptor beta chains from the same sample are listed, as sequenced in a study of T cell responses to AZD1222 COVID-19 vaccine (dated by TCRdb to the early 2020s). The library came from the immunoSEQ multiplex PCR assay. TCRdb retrieved this table from immuneACCESS and kept in-frame rearrangements only. Not all clones are present; in checked studies, unresolved V genes account for under half, and no reason is known for the remainder. This sample comprises more than 140,000 clones, 90% to 95% of them detected only once. The leading ten clones occupy more than 0.85% of the sample. This specimen's time point label, interpreted: baseline before first vaccination. This specimen's treatment or condition label, interpreted: meningococcal conjugate vaccine given as trial control. Sequencing used peripheral blood, obtained on day 0 of MenACWY control vaccination. All receptors come from an adult in good health.

This chain uses TRBV5-1 with TRBJ2-3, with 8 nucleotides matching TRBD2. Germline V gives CDR1 SGHRS, CDR2 YFSETQ. This CDR3 comprises 15 residues. The trim removed 4 bases at V and 3 bases at J, leaving 7 bases unmatched. The CDR3 sequence: CASSIVAGITDTQYF. CDR3 nucleotide sequence: TGCGCCAGCAGCATAGTAGCGGGGATAACAGATACGCAGTATTTT.

This chain connects TRBV5-1 to TRBJ2-5; D remains unclear. The ends were cut back, 5 bases at V and 2 bases at J, with 7 bases in the middle. CDR1 and CDR2 from the germline V gene are SGHRS and YFSETQ. The CDR3 is 12 residues long. DNA for the CDR3: TGCGCCAGCAGTCTACAGCAAGAGACCCAGTACTTC. Its translation: CASSLQQETQYF.

This chain joins TRBV5-8 and TRBJ1-2; D may be TRBD1 (6 bases). The CDR3 has 15 amino acids. Germline V CDR1 and CDR2: SGHTS, YDEGEE. Trimming pared 0 bases from V and 6 bases from J, leaving 15 bases between. The CDR3 reads CASSLDGGANNGYTF. The CDR3 DNA reads TGTGCCAGCAGCTTGGATGGGGGCGCGAACAATGGCTACACCTTC. Full variable domain (rest looked up from reference TRBV5-8 and TRBJ1-2): EAGVTQSPTHLIKTRGQQATLRCSPISGHTSVYWYQQALGLGLQFLLWYDEGEERNRGNFPPRFSGRQFPNYSSELNVNALELEDSALYLCASSLDGGANNGYTFGSGTRLTVV.

V is TRBV5-4 and J is TRBJ1-1; D not resolved. V gave up 4 bases and J gave up 0 bases, with 7 bases separating them. Germline V CDR1 and CDR2: SGHNT, YYREEE (reference sequence). The CDR3 extends over 13 amino acids. The CDR3 loop is CASSTQLNTEAFF. The CDR3 nucleotides read TGTGCCAGCAGCACACAGCTGAACACTGAAGCTTTCTTT.

This rearrangement joins TRBV9 to TRBJ2-3, with 10 bases lining up with TRBD2. The trim removed 0 bases at V and 2 bases at J, leaving 6 bases unmatched. CDR1 is SGDLS and CDR2 is YYNGEE in the germline V gene. The CDR3 spans 17 residues. For the CDR3, the DNA is TGTGCCAGCAGCGTAGCGGAGACTAGCGGGTACACAGATACGCAGTATTTT. Residues: CASSVAETSGYTDTQYF. Based on the CDR3 plus reference TRBV9 and TRBJ2-3, the full variable domain is DSGVTQTPKHLITATGQRVTLRCSPRSGDLSVYWYQQSLDQGLQFLIQYYNGEERAKGNILERFSAQQFPDLHSELNLSSLELGDSALYFCASSVAETSGYTDTQYFGPGTRLTVL.

V gene TRBV7-2 combines with J gene TRBJ2-1, with D unclear. Deletions cut 2 bases from V and 0 bases from J, with 14 bases between. CDR1 and CDR2 from the germline V gene are SGHTA and FQGNSA. This CDR3 comprises 17 residues. CDR3 nucleotide sequence: TGTGCCAGCAGCTTAACGGGCAGGTCGAGCTCCTACAATGAGCAGTTCTTC. This encodes CASSLTGRSSSYNEQFF.

V gene TRBV12-3 or TRBV12-4 combines with J gene TRBJ1-2; 9 nucleotides align to TRBD1. J lost 4 bases, V lost 5 bases, and 2 bases had no gene match. The CDR3 runs to 13 residues. The DNA for the CDR3 is TGTGCCAGCAGTACGGACAGGGGCTATGGCTACACCTTC. Its translation is CASSTDRGYGYTF.

The chain recombines TRBV7-9 with TRBJ1-1, with D perhaps TRBD1 (5 bases). The CDR3 length is 15 residues. The germline V and J ends were trimmed by 8 bases and 1 base, with 17 bases remaining between them. Germline V lookup: CDR1 SEHNR, CDR2 FQNEAQ (reference sequence). CDR3 amino acids: CASLIWDSRNTEAFF. The CDR3 coding sequence is TGTGCCAGCCTAATTTGGGACTCCCGGAACACTGAAGCTTTCTTT.

The V gene is TRBV5-8, the J gene TRBJ1-5; 12 bases are shared with TRBD1. The junction had 11 bases not matched to a gene; V was cut back by 6 bases and J by 7 bases. This CDR3 has 16 residues. Per germline, CDR1 SGHTS and CDR2 YDEGEE. This chain's CDR3 is CASTLGQGALGQPQHF. In DNA, the CDR3 is TGTGCCAGCACCCTGGGACAGGGGGCATTAGGACAGCCCCAGCATTTT.

The CDR3 nucleotides read TGCGCCAGCAGCATTTTTGGACTAGCGGGTCACAATGAGCAGTTCTTC. It yields the protein CASSIFGLAGHNEQFF. The V call is TRBV5-1, the J call TRBJ2-1; 11 bases map to TRBD2. This CDR3 has 16 amino acids. Germline-derived CDR1 and CDR2 are SGHRS and YFSETQ. J lost 5 bases, V lost 4 bases, and 8 bases had no gene match.

J is TRBJ1-5 and V is TRBV7-2, with D maybe TRBD1 (5 bases). The germline V gene encodes CDR1 SGHTA and CDR2 FQGNSA. Between the trimmed V and J ends, which lost 1 base and 7 bases, there was a span of 14 bases. This CDR3 region has 15 residues. The CDR3: CASSLGETVVQPQHF. The CDR3 DNA reads as TGTGCCAGCAGCTTAGGGGAGACAGTTGTCCAGCCCCAGCATTTT.

The V gene is TRBV4-2, the J gene TRBJ1-5; maybe TRBD1 (6 bases). This CDR3 spans 14 amino acids. Germline CDR1 reads LGHNA; CDR2 reads YNFKEQ. V was pared by 4 bases and J by 1 base, with 8 bases between. The CDR3 DNA follows: TGTGCCAGCAGCCTTGACAGGAGCAATCAGCCCCAGCATTTT. Protein sequence: CASSLDRSNQPQHF.

The rearrangement uses TRBV7-8 and TRBJ1-3; no definite D call. Deletions cut 3 bases from V and 0 bases from J, with 9 bases between. The CDR3 consists of 15 residues. CDR1 SGHVS and CDR2 FQNEAQ come from the germline V gene. The CDR3 sequence is CASSFGDFSGNTIYF. In DNA, the CDR3 is TGTGCCAGCAGCTTTGGGGATTTCTCTGGAAACACCATATATTTT.

The chain links TRBV5-1 to TRBJ2-3; 10 bases are shared with TRBD1. With V trimmed by 7 bases and J by 4 bases, 6 bases remained unmatched. In germline, CDR1 is SGHRS, CDR2 YFSETQ. The CDR3 spans 14 residues. As DNA, the CDR3 is TGCGCCAGCGGCCGGGACAGGGGCGCAGATACGCAGTATTTT. It translates to CASGRDRGADTQYF.

The genes are TRBV29-1 and TRBJ1-3; D might be TRBD1 (5 bases). Looked up from germline, CDR1 is SQVTM and CDR2 is ANQGSEA. CDR3 length: 13 amino acids. Trimming took 4 bases from V and 0 from J, leaving 7 bases between them. The CDR3: CSVGQNSGNTIYF. For the CDR3, the DNA is TGCAGCGTTGGACAGAACTCTGGAAACACCATATATTTT.